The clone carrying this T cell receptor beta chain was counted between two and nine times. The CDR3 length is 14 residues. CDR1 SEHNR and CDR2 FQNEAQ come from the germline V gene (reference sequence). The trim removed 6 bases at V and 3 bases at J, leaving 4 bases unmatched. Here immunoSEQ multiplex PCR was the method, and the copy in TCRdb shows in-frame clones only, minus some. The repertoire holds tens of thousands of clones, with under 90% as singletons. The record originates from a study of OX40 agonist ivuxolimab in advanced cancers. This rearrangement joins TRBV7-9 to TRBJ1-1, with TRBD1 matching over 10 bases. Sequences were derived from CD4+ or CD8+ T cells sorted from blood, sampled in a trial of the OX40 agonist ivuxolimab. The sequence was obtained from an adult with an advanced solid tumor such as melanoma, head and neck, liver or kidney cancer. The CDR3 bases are TGTGCCAGCAGGCCGACAGGGGGCTACACTGAAGCTTTCTTT. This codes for CASRPTGGYTEAFF.